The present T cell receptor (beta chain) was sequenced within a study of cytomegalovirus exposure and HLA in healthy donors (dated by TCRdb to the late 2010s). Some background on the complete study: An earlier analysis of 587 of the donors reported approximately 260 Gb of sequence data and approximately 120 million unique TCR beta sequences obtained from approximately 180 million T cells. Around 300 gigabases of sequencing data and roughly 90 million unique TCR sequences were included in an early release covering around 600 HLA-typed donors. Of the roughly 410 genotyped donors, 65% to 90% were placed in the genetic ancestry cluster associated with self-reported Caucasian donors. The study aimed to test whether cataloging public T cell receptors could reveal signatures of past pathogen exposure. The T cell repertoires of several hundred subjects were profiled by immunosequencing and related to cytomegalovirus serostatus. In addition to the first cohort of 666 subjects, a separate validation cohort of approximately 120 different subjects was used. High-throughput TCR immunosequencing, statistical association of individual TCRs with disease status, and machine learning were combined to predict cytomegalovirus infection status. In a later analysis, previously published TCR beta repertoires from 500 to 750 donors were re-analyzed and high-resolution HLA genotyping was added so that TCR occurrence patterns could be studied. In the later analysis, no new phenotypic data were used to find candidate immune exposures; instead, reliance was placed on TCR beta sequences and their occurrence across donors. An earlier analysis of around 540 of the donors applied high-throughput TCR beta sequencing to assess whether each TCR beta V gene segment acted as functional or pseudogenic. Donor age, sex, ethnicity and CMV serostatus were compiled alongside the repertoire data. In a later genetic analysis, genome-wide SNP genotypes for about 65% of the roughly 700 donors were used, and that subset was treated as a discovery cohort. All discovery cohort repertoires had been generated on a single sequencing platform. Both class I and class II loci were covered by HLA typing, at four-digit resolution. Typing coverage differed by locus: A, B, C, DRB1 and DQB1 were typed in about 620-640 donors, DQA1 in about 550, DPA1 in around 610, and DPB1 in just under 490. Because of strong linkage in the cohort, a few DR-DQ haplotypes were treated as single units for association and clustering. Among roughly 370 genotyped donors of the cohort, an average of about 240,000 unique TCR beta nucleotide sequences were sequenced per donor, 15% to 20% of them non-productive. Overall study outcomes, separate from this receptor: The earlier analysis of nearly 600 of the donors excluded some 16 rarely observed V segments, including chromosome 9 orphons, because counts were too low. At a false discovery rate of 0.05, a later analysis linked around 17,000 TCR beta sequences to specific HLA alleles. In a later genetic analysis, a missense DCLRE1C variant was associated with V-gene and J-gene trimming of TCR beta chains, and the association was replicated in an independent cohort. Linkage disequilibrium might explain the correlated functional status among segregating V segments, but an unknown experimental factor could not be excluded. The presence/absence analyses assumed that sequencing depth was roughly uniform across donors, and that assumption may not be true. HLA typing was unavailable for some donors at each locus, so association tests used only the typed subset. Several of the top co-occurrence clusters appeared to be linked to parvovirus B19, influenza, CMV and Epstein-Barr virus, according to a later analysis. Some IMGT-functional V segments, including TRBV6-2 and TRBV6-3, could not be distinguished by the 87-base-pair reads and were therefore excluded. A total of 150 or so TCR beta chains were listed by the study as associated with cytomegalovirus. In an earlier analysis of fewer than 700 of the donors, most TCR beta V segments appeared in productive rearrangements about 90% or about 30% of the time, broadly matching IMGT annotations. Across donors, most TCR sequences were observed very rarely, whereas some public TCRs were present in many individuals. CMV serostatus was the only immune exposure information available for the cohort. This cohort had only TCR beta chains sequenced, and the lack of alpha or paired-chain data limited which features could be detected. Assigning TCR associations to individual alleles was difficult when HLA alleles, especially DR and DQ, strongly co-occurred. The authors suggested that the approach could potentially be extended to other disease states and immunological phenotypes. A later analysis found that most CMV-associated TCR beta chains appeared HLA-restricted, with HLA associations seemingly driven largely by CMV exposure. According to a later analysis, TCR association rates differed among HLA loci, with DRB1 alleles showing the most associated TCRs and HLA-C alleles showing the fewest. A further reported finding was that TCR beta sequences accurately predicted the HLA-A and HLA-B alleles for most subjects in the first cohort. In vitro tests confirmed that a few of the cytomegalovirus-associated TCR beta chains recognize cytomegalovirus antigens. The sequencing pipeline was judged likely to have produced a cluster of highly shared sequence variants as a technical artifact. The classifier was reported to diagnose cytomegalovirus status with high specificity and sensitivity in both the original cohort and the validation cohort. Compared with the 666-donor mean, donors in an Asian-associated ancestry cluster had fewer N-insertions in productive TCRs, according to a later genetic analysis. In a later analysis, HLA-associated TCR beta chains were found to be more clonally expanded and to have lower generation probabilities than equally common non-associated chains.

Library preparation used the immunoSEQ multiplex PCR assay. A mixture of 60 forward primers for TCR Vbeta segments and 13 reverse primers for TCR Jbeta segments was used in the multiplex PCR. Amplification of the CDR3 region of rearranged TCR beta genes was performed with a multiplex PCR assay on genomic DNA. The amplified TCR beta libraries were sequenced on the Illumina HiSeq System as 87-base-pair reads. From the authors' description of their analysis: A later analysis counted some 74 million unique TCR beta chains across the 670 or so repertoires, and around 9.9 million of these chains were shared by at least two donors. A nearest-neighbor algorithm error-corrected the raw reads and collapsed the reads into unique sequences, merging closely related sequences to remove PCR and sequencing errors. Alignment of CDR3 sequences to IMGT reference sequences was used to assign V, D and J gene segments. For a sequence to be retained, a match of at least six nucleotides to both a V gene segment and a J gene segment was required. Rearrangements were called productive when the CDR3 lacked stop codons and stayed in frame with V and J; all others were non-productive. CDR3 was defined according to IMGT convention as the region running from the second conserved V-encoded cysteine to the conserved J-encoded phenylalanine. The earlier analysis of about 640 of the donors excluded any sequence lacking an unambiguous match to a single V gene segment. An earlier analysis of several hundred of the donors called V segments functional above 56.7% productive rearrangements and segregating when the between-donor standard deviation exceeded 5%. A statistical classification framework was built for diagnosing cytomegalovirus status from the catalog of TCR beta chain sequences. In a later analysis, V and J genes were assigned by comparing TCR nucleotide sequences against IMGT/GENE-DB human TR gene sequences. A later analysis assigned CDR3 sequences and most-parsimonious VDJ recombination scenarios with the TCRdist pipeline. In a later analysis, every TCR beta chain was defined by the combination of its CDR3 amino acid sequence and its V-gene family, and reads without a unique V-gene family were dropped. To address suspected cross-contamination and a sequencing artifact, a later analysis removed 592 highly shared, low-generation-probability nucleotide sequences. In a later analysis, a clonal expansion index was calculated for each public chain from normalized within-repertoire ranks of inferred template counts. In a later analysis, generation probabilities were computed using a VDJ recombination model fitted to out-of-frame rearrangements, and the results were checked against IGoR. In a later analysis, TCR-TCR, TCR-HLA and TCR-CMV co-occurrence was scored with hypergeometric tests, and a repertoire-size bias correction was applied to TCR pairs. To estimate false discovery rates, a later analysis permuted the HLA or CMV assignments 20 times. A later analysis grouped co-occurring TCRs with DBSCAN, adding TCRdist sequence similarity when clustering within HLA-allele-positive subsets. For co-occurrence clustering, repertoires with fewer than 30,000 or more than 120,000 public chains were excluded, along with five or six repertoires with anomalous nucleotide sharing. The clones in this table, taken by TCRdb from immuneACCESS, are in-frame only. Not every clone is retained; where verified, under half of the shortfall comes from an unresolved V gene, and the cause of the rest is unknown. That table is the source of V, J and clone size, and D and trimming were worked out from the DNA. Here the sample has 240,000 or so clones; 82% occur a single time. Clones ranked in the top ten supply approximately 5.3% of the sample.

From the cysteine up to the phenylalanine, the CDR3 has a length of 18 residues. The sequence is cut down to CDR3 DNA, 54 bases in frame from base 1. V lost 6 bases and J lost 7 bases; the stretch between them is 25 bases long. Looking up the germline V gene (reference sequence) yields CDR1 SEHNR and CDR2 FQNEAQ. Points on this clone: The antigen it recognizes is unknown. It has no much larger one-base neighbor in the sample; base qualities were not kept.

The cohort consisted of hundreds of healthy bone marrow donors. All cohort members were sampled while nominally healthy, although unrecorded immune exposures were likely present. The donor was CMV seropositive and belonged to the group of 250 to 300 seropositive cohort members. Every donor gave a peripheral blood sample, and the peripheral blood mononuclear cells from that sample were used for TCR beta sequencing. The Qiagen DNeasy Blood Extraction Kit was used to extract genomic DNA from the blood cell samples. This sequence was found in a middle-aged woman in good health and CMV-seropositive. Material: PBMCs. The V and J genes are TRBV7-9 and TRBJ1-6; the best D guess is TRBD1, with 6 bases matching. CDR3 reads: CASSPIGGRDRLNSPLHF. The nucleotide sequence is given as TGTGCCAGCAGTCCGATCGGGGGGCGGGACCGACTAAATTCACCCCTCCACTTT.